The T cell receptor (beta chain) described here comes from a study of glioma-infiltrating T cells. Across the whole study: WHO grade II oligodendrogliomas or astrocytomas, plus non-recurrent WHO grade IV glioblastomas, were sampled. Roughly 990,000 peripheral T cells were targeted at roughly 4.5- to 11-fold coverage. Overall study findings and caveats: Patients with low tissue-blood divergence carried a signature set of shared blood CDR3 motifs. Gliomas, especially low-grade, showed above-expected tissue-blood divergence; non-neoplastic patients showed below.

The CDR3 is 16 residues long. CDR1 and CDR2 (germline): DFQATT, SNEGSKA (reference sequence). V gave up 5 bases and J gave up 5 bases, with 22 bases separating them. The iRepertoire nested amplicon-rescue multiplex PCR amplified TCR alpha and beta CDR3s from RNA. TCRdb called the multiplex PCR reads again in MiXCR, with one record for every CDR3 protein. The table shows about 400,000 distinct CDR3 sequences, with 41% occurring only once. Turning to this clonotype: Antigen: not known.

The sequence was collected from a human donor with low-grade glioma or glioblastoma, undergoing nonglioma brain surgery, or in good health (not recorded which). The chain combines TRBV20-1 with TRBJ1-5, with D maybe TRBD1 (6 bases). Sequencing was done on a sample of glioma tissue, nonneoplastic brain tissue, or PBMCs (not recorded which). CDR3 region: CSADSDRTYGDQPQHF. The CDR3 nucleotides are TGCAGTGCTGACTCCGACAGGACCTATGGCGATCAGCCCCAGCATTTT.